What follows are 19 T cell receptor beta chains derived from one specimen sequenced in a study of blood T cell repertoires in COVID-19. Generated by immunoSEQ multiplex PCR, the TCRdb table keeps only in-frame clones and is missing some. The repertoire holds more than 95,000 clones, with around nine tenths as singletons. Sequenced sample: peripheral blood. The receptors shown here come from a human donor in a cohort sampled during active COVID-19.

The chain joins TRBV13 to TRBJ2-4; no clear D gene. V lost 4 bases to trimming and J lost 0 bases, with 13 bases between them. The length of the CDR3 is 16 residues. Germline loops: CDR1 PRHDT, CDR2 FYEKMQ (reference sequence). CDR3 DNA: TGTGCCAGCAGCTCCCCTCAGAGACTAGCCAAAAACATTCAGTACTTC. It codes for CASSSPQRLAKNIQYF.

The chain links TRBV7-2 to TRBJ2-1; possible D gene TRBD2, 6 bases. In germline, CDR1 is SGHTA, CDR2 FQGNSA. The CDR3 covers 14 residues. Trimming took off 10 bases at V and 5 bases at J, with 18 bases between the two ends. For the CDR3, the DNA is TGTGCCACCCAGACCCGTAGCGGACACAATGAGCAGTTCTTC. Its protein product is CATQTRSGHNEQFF.

V gene TRBV7-3 combines with J gene TRBJ1-1; D is possibly TRBD1 (6 bases). CDR3 length equals 14 residues. In germline, CDR1 is SGHTA, CDR2 FQGTGA. V was shortened by 4 bases and J by 8 bases, with 17 bases between the two germline ends. The DNA for the CDR3 is TGTGCCAGCAGCTCAGGGGTACAGGGAGCCGAAGCTTTCTTT. Its protein product is CASSSGVQGAEAFF.

The chain couples TRBV6-5 to TRBJ2-3, with D unresolved. The CDR3 has 14 residues. Trimming removed 0 bases from V and 3 bases from J, with 7 bases in between. Looked up from germline, CDR1 is MNHEY and CDR2 is SVGAGI. CDR3 nucleotide sequence: TGTGCCAGCAGTTACTCGATCAGGACAGATACGCAGTATTTT. Its protein product is CASSYSIRTDTQYF.

The chain combines TRBV7-9 with TRBJ2-7; a weak D match, TRBD2 (5 bases). The length of the CDR3 is 15 residues. Trimming took 0 bases from V and 2 from J, leaving 11 bases between them. Germline CDR1 SEHNR, CDR2 FQNEAQ (reference sequence). The CDR3 nucleotides read TGTGCCAGCAGCTTAGCGGCCGGGGTTGCCTACGAGCAGTACTTC. It specifies CASSLAAGVAYEQYF.

V and J are TRBV19 and TRBJ2-3; TRBD1 is a possible D gene (5 bases). This CDR3 contains 15 residues. The V gene's germline CDR1 is LNHDA and CDR2 SQIVND (reference sequence). The V and J ends lost 3 bases and 2 bases respectively, with 12 bases between them. This CDR3 reads CASSIVDSPTDTQYF. The CDR3 nucleotides read TGTGCCAGTAGTATCGTTGACAGTCCCACAGATACGCAGTATTTT.

The chain has TRBV9 and TRBJ2-7, with TRBD1 matching 8 bases. V was pared by 3 bases and J by 11 bases, with 13 bases of the junction left unmatched. Per the germline V gene, CDR1 is SGDLS and CDR2 is YYNGEE. This CDR3 spans 14 amino acids. This chain's CDR3 is CASSESGTGSLEYF. The CDR3 DNA sequence: TGTGCCAGCAGCGAATCCGGGACAGGAAGTCTCGAGTACTTC.

This chain connects TRBV4-1 to TRBJ2-3; TRBD1 aligns across 7 bases. The ends lost 0 bases at V and 4 bases at J; junction bases unmatched: 4. This CDR3 is 15 amino acids long. Germline values: CDR1 MGHRA, CDR2 YSYEKL. The CDR3 here is CASSQENQGADTQYF. CDR3 coding DNA: TGCGCCAGCAGCCAAGAAAACCAGGGGGCAGATACGCAGTATTTT.

The CDR3 coding sequence is TGTGCCAGCAGTTTAACAGGGGTGGTCACTGAAGCTTTCTTT. Its protein is CASSLTGVVTEAFF. This chain uses TRBV27 with TRBJ1-1, with 7 nucleotides matching TRBD1. The ends lost 2 bases at V and 4 bases at J; junction bases unmatched: 4. Germline values: CDR1 MNHEY, CDR2 SMNVEV (reference sequence). CDR3 size: 14 residues.

The chain recombines TRBV27 with TRBJ1-1, with a tentative D call TRBD1 (5 bases). Trimming removed 5 bases at V and 3 bases at J, with 13 bases between. Germline CDR1 is MNHEY and CDR2 is SMNVEV (reference sequence). The CDR3 has 14 residues. Written as DNA, the CDR3 is TGTGCCAGCAGTACCCGCGGGGGATACACTGAAGCTTTCTTT. As protein: CASSTRGGYTEAFF.

The chain carries TRBV7-3 and TRBJ1-1, with D perhaps TRBD1 (6 bases). The ends were cut back, 4 bases at V and 2 bases at J, with 14 bases in the middle. The CDR3 totals 15 residues. The V gene's germline CDR1 is SGHTA and CDR2 FQGTGA. The CDR3 nucleotides read TGTGCCAGCAGCTCCTACAGGGCCCCTAACACTGAAGCTTTCTTT. Translated, it gives CASSSYRAPNTEAFF.

The chain employs TRBV7-8 and TRBJ2-1; 8 positions match TRBD1. CDR1 SGHVS and CDR2 FQNEAQ come from the germline V gene. V shed 3 bases and J 6 bases; nucleotides not matched to a gene: 4. The CDR3 contains 14 residues. CDR3 in amino acids: CASSFGTGGNEQFF. The CDR3 DNA is TGTGCCAGCAGCTTCGGGACAGGTGGCAATGAGCAGTTCTTC.

The chain combines TRBV5-4 with TRBJ2-1, with TRBD2 matching 11 bases. V was clipped by 5 bases and J by 9 bases; unmatched bases: 13. CDR3 length equals 16 residues. Germline V gene sequence: CDR1 SGHNT, CDR2 YYREEE (reference sequence). CDR3 loop: CASSMLAGGPVGEQFF. The DNA of the CDR3 is TGTGCCAGCAGTATGTTAGCGGGAGGGCCTGTCGGTGAGCAGTTCTTC.

The rearrangement joins TRBV5-6 to TRBJ1-2; 8 bases align to TRBD1. The CDR3 is made up of 16 amino acids. V shed 1 base, J shed 4 bases, and the junction held 9 bases outside the gene matches. Germline V CDR1 and CDR2: SGHDT, YYEEEE. The DNA for the CDR3 is TGTGCCAGCAGCTTGTCGGCAGGGGGCAAAGCCTATGGCTACACCTTC. It yields the protein CASSLSAGGKAYGYTF.

This clone was picked up one time. The rearrangement links TRBV2 to TRBJ2-7; 10 nucleotides align to TRBD1. J lost 3 bases, V lost 5 bases, and 4 bases had no gene match. The CDR3 spans 14 residues. Looked up from germline, CDR1 is SNHLY and CDR2 is FYNNEI. CDR3 DNA: TGTGCCAGCAGTTGGACAGGGGGGGACTACGAGCAGTACTTC. This sequence encodes CASSWTGGDYEQYF.

The rearrangement uses TRBV11-3 and TRBJ2-3; D not resolved. The ends were cut back, 2 bases at V and 4 bases at J, with 7 bases in the middle. CDR1 and CDR2 from the germline V gene are SGHNT and YENEEA. This CDR3 spans 13 amino acids. CDR3 sequence reads: CASSLIPADTQYF. CDR3 DNA sequence: TGTGCCAGCAGCTTAATCCCTGCAGATACGCAGTATTTT.

V and J are TRBV10-1 and TRBJ1-1; no reliable D call. CDR3 size: 14 residues. The ends were cut back, 2 bases at V and 5 bases at J, with 12 bases in the middle. The germline V gene encodes CDR1 WNHNN and CDR2 SYGVQD (reference sequence). This CDR3 is CASSENRLTTEAFF. In nucleotides, the CDR3 is TGCGCCAGCAGTGAGAACCGACTAACTACTGAAGCTTTCTTT.

V and J are TRBV4-3 and TRBJ1-6, with D perhaps matching TRBD1 (5 bases). The V gene lost 4 bases and the J gene lost 10 bases, with 17 bases spanning the gap. The CDR3 covers 15 residues. The germline gives CDR1 LGHNA, CDR2 YSLEER. The CDR3 coding sequence is TGCGCCAGCAGCCCCCAGCGGGGCGCCGGGTCACCCCTCCACTTT. It specifies CASSPQRGAGSPLHF.

J is TRBJ2-7 and V is TRBV29-1; 10 nucleotides line up with TRBD2. The trim removed 4 bases at V and 3 bases at J, leaving 3 bases unmatched. The germline V gene has CDR1 SQVTM and CDR2 ANQGSEA. CDR3 length equals 13 residues. In DNA, the CDR3 is TGCAGCGTTGCAAGGACTAGCGGCTACGAGCAGTACTTC. Protein: CSVARTSGYEQYF.